This TCR beta chain was retrieved from a study of T cells after yellow fever vaccination. Points from the study as a whole: Clones from primary vaccination mostly reappeared after the booster (over 95% CD4, about 85% CD8). Of the clonotypes, a small share occurred in both CD4 and CD8 compartments.

About this clonotype: Its target is not known.

CDR3 length: 14 residues. The germline V gene encodes CDR1 SGDLS and CDR2 YYNGEE. Trimming stripped 3 bases from V and 7 bases from J, with 13 bases between. Using its own MiXCR run on the 5' RACE reads, TCRdb lists one record per CDR3 protein. The repertoire holds 300,000 or so distinct CDR3 sequences, with around 4.1% as singletons. The origin of this receptor is a man aged 18-30 years who received the YFV17D yellow fever vaccine. This chain links TRBV9 with TRBJ2-2; D is perhaps TRBD1 (6 bases). The specimen comprised PBMCs, sampled 5 days after the yellow fever booster vaccination. In DNA, the CDR3 is TGTGCCAGCAGCGCCCTTCTAGGGGGCGGGGAGCTGTTTTTT. Translation: CASSALLGGGELFF.